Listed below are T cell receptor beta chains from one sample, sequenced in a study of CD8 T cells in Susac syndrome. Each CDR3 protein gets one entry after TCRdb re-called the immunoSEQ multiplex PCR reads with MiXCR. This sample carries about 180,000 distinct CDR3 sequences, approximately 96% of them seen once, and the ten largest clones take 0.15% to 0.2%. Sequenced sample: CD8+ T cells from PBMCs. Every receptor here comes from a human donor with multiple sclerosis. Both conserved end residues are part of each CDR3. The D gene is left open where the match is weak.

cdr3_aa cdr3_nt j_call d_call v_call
CAASADLYYEQYF TGTGCCGCTTCGGCAGACTTATACTACGAGCAGTACTTC TRBJ2-7 NA TRBV2
CASSWGVYNEQFF TGTGCCAGCAGCTGGGGGGTTTACAATGAGCAGTTCTTC TRBJ2-1 NA TRBV9
CASSVRDTNTEAFF TGTGCCAGCTCGGTCCGGGACACCAACACTGAAGCTTTCTTT TRBJ1-1 NA TRBV12-3/TRBV12-4
CASAPPGTGELFF TGTGCCAGCGCCCCCCCAGGCACCGGGGAGCTGTTTTTT TRBJ2-2 NA TRBV7-7
CASSETPGGEANVLTF TGTGCCAGCAGCGAAACTCCAGGGGGCGAGGCCAACGTCCTGACTTTC TRBJ2-6 TRBD1 TRBV4-2
CASSQSTSGTDTQYF TGCGCCAGCAGCCAATCGACTAGCGGCACAGATACGCAGTATTTT TRBJ2-3 TRBD2 TRBV4-1
CASSHPDIGYTF TGTGCCAGCAGCCACCCCGACATTGGCTACACCTTC TRBJ1-2 NA TRBV4-2
CASSPGQHTDTQYF TGTGCCAGCAGTCCCGGTCAGCACACAGATACGCAGTATTTT TRBJ2-3 NA TRBV28
CSARDGGEQFF TGCAGTGCTAGAGATGGGGGGGAGCAGTTCTTC TRBJ2-1 NA TRBV20-1
CASSIWGAGPGTDTQYF TGTGCCAGTAGTATTTGGGGGGCGGGCCCTGGGACAGATACGCAGTATTTT TRBJ2-3 NA TRBV19